The present entry profiles one TCR beta chain with its context. The data were produced by immunoSEQ multiplex PCR, yet TCRdb's version contains in-frame clones alone and is incomplete. The top ten clones hold over 2.5% of a sample with about 220,000 clones, about 85% of them seen once. This record belongs to a study of blood T cell repertoires in COVID-19. With 4 bases clipped from V and 0 bases from J, the junction kept 12 bases outside the gene matches. Germline V gene lookup returns CDR1 SGHRS and CDR2 YFSETQ. This CDR3 comprises 17 residues. The chain is built from TRBV5-1 and TRBJ1-2; 7 nucleotides match TRBD1. The TCR originated in a man aged 50 to 60 who had recovered from COVID-19. The sequencing sample was made of peripheral blood. In DNA form, the CDR3 reads TGCGCCAGCAGCCCGGGGACAGACCGAGTCTCTAACTATGGCTACACCTTC. Amino acids: CASSPGTDRVSNYGYTF.